Sequencing of this TCR beta chain was carried out in a study of OX40 agonist ivuxolimab in advanced cancers. Study-wide background: The treatment was a fully human IgG2 OX40 agonist, ivuxolimab. Participants, 80% to 90% male, averaged around 60 years of age, ranging from about 23 to 85. A history of anti-PD-1, anti-PD-L1 or anti-CTLA-4 therapy was acceptable, and over 35% had some.

Profiled with immunoSEQ multiplex PCR; TCRdb holds only in-frame clones, not every one. The data hold tens of thousands of clones, with roughly 87% observed a single time. Patients were excluded for autoimmune disease history or systemic immunosuppression. V was clipped by 0 bases and J by 3 bases, with 6 bases between them. The CDR3 length is 13 residues. Germline assignment: CDR1 LGHNA and CDR2 YSLEER. This TCR was recovered from an adult with an advanced solid tumor such as melanoma, head and neck, liver or kidney cancer. The source was CD4+ or CD8+ T cells sorted from blood, collected in a trial of the OX40 agonist ivuxolimab. The chain joins TRBV4-3 to TRBJ2-7, with a weak D call TRBD2 (5 bases). Written as DNA, the CDR3 is TGCGCCAGCAGCCAAGAAGAGGGCTACGAGCAGTACTTC. It is translated as CASSQEEGYEQYF.